This T cell receptor (beta chain) is from a study of lymphopenia after photon versus proton radiotherapy (dated by TCRdb to about 2019). With regard to the full study: Photon and proton radiation therapy were compared by the study for their immunological effects in patients with gastrointestinal tumors who developed high-grade lymphopenia. The study was designed to characterize how the impact on the immune system differs between the two radiation modalities. The cohort comprised 20 patients with gastrointestinal tumors who received either photon or proton therapy and then developed lymphopenia. Findings and caveats that apply to the study as a whole: Among patients across the cohort who died, overall survival time showed an inverse correlation with a larger post-nadir drop in TCR diversity. During treatment, patients who received photon therapy lost naive T cells and TCR diversity and gained effector/memory populations, whereas patients who received proton therapy remained relatively stable. After the lymphocyte count nadir, oligoclonal expansion, especially of CD8+ Temra cells, was observed in photon-treated repertoires, and the drop in diversity was driven by this expansion. The authors looked at the survival association only in patients who died, and they framed better survival with proton therapy as a possibility rather than a demonstrated result.

This clone was counted between two and nine times. This receptor's antigen is unknown. Base qualities were left out, and no much larger clone turns up one base away. Library preparation was by the immunoSEQ multiplex PCR assay. Alongside multiparametric flow cytometry, deep sequencing of rearranged TCR beta loci was used to profile the T cell repertoires. In TCRdb, the immuneACCESS table is reduced to in-frame sequences with V and J assigned. These tables do not hold every clone; where another copy was compared, an unresolved V gene accounts for under half, and the others remain unexplained. The sample table records fewer than 35,000 clones; 89% of these occur just once. The ten largest clones represent less than 8.5% of the sample. The CDR3 runs 15 residues from the cysteine to the phenylalanine. The entry retains the CDR3 DNA only, 45 bases that are in frame from base 1. Clipping removes 4 bases from V and 8 bases from J, with 9 as the unmatched junction base count. The germline V gene encodes CDR1 MNHNS and CDR2 SASEGT.

The sample consisted of peripheral blood, taken from a patient treated with proton-based radiotherapy. The sequence was obtained from a woman aged 70-85 years with pancreatic cancer. Some clones in this sample may be carry-over from other donors' samples. The chain was built from TRBV6-1 and TRBJ1-4; 8 bases in the middle match TRBD1. The DNA reads TGTGCCAGCAGTGTATCACAGGGGGTAGGCGAAAAACTGTTTTTT. It translates to CASSVSQGVGEKLFF.